The entry below gives a single T cell receptor (beta chain) sequence along with its context. This record belongs to a study of blood T cell repertoires in COVID-19. The CDR3 extends over 14 amino acids. The germline V and J ends were trimmed by 6 bases and 4 bases, with 13 bases remaining between them. CDR1 and CDR2 (germline): SGDLS, YYNGEE. TCRdb's copy holds only in-frame clones and misses some; the assay was immunoSEQ multiplex PCR. Among approximately 180,000 clones listed, over 80% were seen once. The sequenced sample consisted of peripheral blood. The genes are TRBV9 and TRBJ1-4; D ambiguous. This receptor was taken from a woman aged 45 to 65 with acute or convalescent COVID-19. CDR3 sequence reads: CASTEGSGNEKLFF. CDR3 DNA sequence: TGTGCCAGCACCGAGGGCAGCGGTAATGAAAAACTGTTTTTT.